Presented here are 5 T cell receptor beta chains from one specimen sequenced in a study of beta chain features in type 1 diabetes. Study-wide results and caveats: TCRB CDR3s were moderately but significantly shorter in Type 1 diabetes patients in all four CD4+ subsets.

No antigen has been identified for these receptors. Reverse transcription of all isolated RNA meant that expressed TCRB transcripts were sequenced. TCRdb's copy holds only in-frame clones and misses some; the assay was immunoSEQ multiplex PCR. The sample consists of around 150,000 clones, approximately 9% of them appearing once. Sequencing was performed on central memory CD4+ T cells from blood. The source of these receptors is a woman under 30 with type 1 diabetes.

The chain couples TRBV10-2 to TRBJ2-1, with D perhaps matching TRBD2 (5 bases). Germline loops: CDR1 WSHSY, CDR2 SAAADI. The ends were cut back, 8 bases at V and 6 bases at J, with 14 bases in the middle. This CDR3 has 13 residues. The CDR3 region is CASVTNSGNEQFF. DNA for the CDR3: TGCGCCAGCGTGACTAACTCGGGCAATGAGCAGTTCTTC.

This clone turned up a few times. This sequence joins TRBV4-3 and TRBJ2-3, with 8 bases aligning to TRBD2. There are 15 residues in the CDR3. Germline V CDR1 and CDR2: LGHNA, YSLEER. V trimming: 0 bases; J trimming: 5 bases; junction bases outside the gene matches: 4. The CDR3 region has the DNA TGCGCCAGCAGCCAAGAATCAAGCGGGGGAGATACGCAGTATTTT. It is translated as CASSQESSGGDTQYF.

This sequence joins TRBV19 and TRBJ2-7; TRBD2 matches at 12 bases. Losses at the gene ends were 6 bases for V and 3 bases for J; bases not matched to a gene: 6. In germline, CDR1 is LNHDA, CDR2 SQIVND (reference sequence). The CDR3 loop spans 15 amino acids. This CDR3 reads CASRPQGLAGYEQYF. Here the CDR3 DNA reads TGTGCCAGTAGGCCCCAGGGACTAGCGGGCTACGAGCAGTACTTC.

This clone was seen a handful of times. This chain connects TRBV19 to TRBJ2-5, with D perhaps matching TRBD2 (5 bases). The CDR3 runs 14 residues. V lost 5 bases, J lost 2 bases, and 12 bases lay in between. Germline CDR1 LNHDA, CDR2 SQIVND (reference sequence). The CDR3 sequence: CASSLRGSQETQYF. CDR3 bases: TGTGCCAGTAGTCTTCGCGGGTCACAAGAGACCCAGTACTTC.

The V call is TRBV10-3, the J call TRBJ2-5, with TRBD1 as a possible D gene (6 bases). The CDR3 consists of 14 residues. Germline CDR1 and CDR2: ENHRY and SYGVKD. Trimming cost V 4 bases and J 6 bases, with 15 bases left between them. CDR3 sequence: CAISAVEGQKTQYF. DNA for the CDR3: TGTGCCATCAGTGCGGTAGAGGGACAAAAGACCCAGTACTTC.